This T cell receptor (beta chain) originates from a study of blood T cell repertoires in COVID-19. Study at large: The United States, Italy and Spain were the sources of the acute and convalescent COVID-19 samples.

Assay: immunoSEQ multiplex PCR; the TCRdb copy retains only in-frame clones and omits some. The sample has a few hundred thousand clones, roughly 83% seen once. Germline CDR1 and CDR2: KGHSH and LQKENI. The CDR3 loop spans 15 amino acids. Trimming cost V 6 bases and J 7 bases; bases outside gene matches: 9. The chain has TRBV18 and TRBJ2-7; 13 bases map to TRBD2. This sequence was found in a man aged 60 to 75 who had recovered from COVID-19. The source material was peripheral blood. This CDR3 reads CASSPGLAGVLEQYF. CDR3 DNA: TGTGCCAGCTCCCCTGGACTAGCGGGAGTTTTAGAGCAGTACTTC.